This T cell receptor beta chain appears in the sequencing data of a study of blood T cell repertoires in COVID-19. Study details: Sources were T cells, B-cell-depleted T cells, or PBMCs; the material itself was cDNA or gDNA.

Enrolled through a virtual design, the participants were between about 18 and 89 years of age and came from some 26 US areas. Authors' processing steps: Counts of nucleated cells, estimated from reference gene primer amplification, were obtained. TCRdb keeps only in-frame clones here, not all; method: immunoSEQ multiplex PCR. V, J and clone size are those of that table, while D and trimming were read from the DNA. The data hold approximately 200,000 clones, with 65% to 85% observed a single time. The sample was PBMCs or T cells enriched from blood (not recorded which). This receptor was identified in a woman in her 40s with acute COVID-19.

The CDR3 sequence is CASSSPGGLNTGELFF. The CDR3 nucleotides are TGTGCCAGCAGTTCCCCAGGGGGCTTGAACACCGGGGAGCTGTTTTTT. This sequence joins TRBV28 and TRBJ2-2; 8 bases align to TRBD1. CDR3 length: 16 amino acids. After removal of 4 bases from V and 1 base from J, the junction contained 5 bases not matched to a gene. Germline lookup yields CDR1 MDHEN and CDR2 SYDVKM.